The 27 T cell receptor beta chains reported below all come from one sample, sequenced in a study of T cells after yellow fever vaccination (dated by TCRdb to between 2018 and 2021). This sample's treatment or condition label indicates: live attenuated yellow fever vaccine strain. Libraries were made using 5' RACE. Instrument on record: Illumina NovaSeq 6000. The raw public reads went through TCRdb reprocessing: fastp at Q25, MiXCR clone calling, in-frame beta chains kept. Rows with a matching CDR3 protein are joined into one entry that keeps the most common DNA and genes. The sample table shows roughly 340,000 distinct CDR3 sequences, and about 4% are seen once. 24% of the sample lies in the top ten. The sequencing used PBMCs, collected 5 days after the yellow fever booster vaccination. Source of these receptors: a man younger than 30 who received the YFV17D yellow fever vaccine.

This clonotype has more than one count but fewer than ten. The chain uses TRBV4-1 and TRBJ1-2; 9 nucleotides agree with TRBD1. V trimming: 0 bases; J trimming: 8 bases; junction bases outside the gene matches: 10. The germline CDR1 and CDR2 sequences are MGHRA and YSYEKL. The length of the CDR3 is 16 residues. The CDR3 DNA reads TGCGCCAGCAGCCAAGAGTACCGGGACAGGGTCTGGGGCTACACCTTC. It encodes CASSQEYRDRVWGYTF.

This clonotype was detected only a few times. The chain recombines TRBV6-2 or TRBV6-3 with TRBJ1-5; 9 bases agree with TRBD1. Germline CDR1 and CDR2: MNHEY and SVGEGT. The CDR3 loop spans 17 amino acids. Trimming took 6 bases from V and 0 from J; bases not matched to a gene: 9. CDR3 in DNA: TGTGCCAGCAGCCGGCCGACAGGGGGTTATAGCAATCAGCCCCAGCATTTT. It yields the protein CASSRPTGGYSNQPQHF.

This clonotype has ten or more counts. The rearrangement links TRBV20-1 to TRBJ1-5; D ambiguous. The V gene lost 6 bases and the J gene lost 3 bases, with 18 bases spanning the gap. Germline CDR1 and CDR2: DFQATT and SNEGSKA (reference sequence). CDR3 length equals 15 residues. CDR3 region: CSAPRNSRANQPQHF. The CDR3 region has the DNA TGCAGTGCACCCAGGAACAGTCGGGCCAATCAGCCCCAGCATTTT.

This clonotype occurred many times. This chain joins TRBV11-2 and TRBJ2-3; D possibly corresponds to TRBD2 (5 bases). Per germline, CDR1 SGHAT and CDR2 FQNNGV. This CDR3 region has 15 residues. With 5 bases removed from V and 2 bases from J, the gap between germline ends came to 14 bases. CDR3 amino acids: CASSPGSRNTDTQYF. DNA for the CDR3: TGTGCCAGCAGCCCGGGGAGTAGAAACACAGATACGCAGTATTTT.

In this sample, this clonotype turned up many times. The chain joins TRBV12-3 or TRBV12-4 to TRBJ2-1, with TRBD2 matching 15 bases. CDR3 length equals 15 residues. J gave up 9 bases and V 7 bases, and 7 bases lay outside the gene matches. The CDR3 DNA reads TGTGCCAGCACTTGGACTAGCGGGGGGGCCAGTGAGCAGTTCTTC. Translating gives CASTWTSGGASEQFF.

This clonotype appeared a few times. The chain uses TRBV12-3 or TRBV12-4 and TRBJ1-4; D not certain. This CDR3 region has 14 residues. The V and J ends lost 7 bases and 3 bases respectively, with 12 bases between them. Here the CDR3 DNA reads TGTGCCAGCAAGGTAGCCAAACCTAATGAAAAACTGTTTTTT. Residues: CASKVAKPNEKLFF.

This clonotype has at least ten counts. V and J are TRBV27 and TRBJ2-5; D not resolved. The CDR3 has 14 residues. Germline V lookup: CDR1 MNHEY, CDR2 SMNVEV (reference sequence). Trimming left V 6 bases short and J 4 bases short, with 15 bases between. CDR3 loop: CASSLRRVGETQYF. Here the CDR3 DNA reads TGTGCCAGCAGCCTTAGACGGGTCGGAGAGACCCAGTACTTC.

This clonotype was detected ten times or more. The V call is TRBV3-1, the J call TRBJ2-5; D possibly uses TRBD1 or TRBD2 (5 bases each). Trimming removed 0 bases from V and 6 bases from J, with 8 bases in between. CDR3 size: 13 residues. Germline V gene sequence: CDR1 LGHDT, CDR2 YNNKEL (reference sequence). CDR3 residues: CASSQDGGQTQYF. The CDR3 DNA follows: TGTGCCAGCAGCCAAGATGGGGGTCAGACCCAGTACTTC.

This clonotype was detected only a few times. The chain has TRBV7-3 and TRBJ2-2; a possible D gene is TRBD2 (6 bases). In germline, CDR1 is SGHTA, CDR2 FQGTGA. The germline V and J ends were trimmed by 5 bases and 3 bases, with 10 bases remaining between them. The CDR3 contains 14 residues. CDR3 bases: TGTGCCAGCAGCCCCGGGAGCTACACCGGGGAGCTGTTTTTT. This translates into CASSPGSYTGELFF.

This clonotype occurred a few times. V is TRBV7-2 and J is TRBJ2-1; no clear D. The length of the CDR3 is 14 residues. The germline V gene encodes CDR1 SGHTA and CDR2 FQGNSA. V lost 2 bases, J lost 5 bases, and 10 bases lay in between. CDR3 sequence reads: CASSLWDLDNEQFF. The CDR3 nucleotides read TGTGCCAGCAGCTTATGGGATCTTGACAATGAGCAGTTCTTC.

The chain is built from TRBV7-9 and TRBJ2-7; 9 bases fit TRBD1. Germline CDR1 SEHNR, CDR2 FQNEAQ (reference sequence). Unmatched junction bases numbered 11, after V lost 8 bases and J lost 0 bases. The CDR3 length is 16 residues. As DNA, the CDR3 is TGTGCCAGCTCACCGGACCGGGACAGGGTCTCCTACGAGCAGTACTTC. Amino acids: CASSPDRDRVSYEQYF.

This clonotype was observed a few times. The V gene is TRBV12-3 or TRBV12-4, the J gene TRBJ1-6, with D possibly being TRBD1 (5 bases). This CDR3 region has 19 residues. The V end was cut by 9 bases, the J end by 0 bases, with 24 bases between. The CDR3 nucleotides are TGTGCCAGTAGTAAGAGGGGTGGCTTAGTAAGCTCCTATAATTCACCCCTCCACTTT. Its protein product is CASSKRGGLVSSYNSPLHF.

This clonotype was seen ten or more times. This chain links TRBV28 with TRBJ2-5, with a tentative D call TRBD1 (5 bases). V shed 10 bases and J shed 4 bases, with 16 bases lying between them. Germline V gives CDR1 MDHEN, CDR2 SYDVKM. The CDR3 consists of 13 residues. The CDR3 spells CATTQGFRETQYF. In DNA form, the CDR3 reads TGTGCCACTACCCAGGGATTTCGAGAGACCCAGTACTTC.

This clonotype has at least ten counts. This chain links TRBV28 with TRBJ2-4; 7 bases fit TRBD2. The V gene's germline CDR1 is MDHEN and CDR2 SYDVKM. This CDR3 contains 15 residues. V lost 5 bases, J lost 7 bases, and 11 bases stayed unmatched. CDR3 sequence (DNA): TGTGCCAGCAGTCCTCGTTCGGAGGGAGGGAACATTCAGTACTTC. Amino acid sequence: CASSPRSEGGNIQYF. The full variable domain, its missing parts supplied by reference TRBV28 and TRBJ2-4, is DVKVTQSSRYLVKRTGEKVFLECVQDMDHENMFWYRQDPGLGLRLIYFSYDVKMKEKGDIPEGYSVSREKKERFSLILESASTNQTSMYLCASSPRSEGGNIQYFGAGTRLSVL.

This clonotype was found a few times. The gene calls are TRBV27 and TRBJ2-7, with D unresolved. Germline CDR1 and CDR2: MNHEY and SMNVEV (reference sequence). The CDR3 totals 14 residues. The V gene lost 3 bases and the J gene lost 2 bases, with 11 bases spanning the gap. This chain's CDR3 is CASSFVSATYEQYF. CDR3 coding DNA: TGTGCCAGCAGTTTCGTGTCGGCTACCTACGAGCAGTACTTC.

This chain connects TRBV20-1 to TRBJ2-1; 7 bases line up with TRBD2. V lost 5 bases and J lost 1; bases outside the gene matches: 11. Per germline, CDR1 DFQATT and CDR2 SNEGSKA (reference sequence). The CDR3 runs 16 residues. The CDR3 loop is CSAWGGGGPSYNEQFF. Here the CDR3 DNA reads TGCAGTGCTTGGGGTGGCGGGGGACCATCCTACAATGAGCAGTTCTTC.

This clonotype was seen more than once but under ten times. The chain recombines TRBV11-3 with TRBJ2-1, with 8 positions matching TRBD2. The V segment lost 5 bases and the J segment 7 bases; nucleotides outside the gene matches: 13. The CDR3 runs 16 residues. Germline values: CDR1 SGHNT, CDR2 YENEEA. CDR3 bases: TGTGCCAGCAGCCCAGCCGTCTCGGGGGGGAAGAATGAGCAGTTCTTC. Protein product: CASSPAVSGGKNEQFF.

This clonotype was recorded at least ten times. The CDR3 nucleotides are TGTGCCAGCAGCTTAGAAGGCGCGAACACCGGGGAGCTGTTTTTT. This translates into CASSLEGANTGELFF. The chain links TRBV7-9 to TRBJ2-2, with D unresolved. CDR1 and CDR2 (germline): SEHNR, FQNEAQ (reference sequence). The CDR3 runs to 15 residues. Trimming took off 1 base at V and 0 bases at J, with 6 bases between the two ends. Filled out from reference TRBV7-9 and TRBJ2-2, the complete variable domain reads DTGVSQNPRHKITKRGQNVTFRCDPISEHNRLYWYRQTLGQGPEFLTYFQNEAQLEKSRLLSDRFSAERPKGSFSTLEIQRTEQGDSAMYLCASSLEGANTGELFFGEGSRLTVL.

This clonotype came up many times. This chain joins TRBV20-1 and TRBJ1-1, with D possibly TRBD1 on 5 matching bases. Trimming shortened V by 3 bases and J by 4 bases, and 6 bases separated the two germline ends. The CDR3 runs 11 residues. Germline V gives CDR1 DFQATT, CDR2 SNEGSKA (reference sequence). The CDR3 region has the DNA TGCAGTGCTAGGGGGCGCACTGAAGCTTTCTTT. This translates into CSARGRTEAFF.

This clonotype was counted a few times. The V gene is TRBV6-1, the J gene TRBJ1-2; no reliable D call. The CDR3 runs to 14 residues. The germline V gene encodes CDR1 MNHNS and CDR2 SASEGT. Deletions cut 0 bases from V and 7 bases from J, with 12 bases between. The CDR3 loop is CASSEALGDSGYTF. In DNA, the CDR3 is TGTGCCAGCAGTGAAGCGCTCGGGGATTCTGGCTACACCTTC.

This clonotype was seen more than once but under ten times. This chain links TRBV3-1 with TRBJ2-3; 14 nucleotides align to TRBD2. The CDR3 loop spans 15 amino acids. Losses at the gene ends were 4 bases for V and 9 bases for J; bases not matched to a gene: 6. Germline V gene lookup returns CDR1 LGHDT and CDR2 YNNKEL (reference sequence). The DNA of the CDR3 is TGTGCCAGCAGCCGACTAGCGGGGGGGCCGGTAACGCAGTATTTT. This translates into CASSRLAGGPVTQYF.

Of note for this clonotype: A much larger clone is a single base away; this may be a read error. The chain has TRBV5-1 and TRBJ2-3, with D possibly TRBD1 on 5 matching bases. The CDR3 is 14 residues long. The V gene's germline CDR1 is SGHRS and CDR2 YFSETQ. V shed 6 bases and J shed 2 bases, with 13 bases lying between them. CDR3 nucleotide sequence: TGCGCCAGCATCTATTTGACAGTCACAGATACGCAGTATTTT. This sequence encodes CASIYLTVTDTQYF.

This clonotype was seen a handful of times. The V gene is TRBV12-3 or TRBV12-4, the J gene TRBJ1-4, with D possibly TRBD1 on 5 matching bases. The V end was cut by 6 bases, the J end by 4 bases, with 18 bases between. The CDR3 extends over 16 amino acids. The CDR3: CASSRLPGGINEKLFF. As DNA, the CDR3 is TGTGCCAGCAGCCGATTGCCGGGGGGGATTAATGAAAAACTGTTTTTT.

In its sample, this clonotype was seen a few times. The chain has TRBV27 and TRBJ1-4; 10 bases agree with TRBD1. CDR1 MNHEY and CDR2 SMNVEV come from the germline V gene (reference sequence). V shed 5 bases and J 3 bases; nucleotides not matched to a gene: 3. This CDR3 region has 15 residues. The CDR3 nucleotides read TGTGCCAGCAGTCTAGGGACAGGGGCTAATGAAAAACTGTTTTTT. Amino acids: CASSLGTGANEKLFF.

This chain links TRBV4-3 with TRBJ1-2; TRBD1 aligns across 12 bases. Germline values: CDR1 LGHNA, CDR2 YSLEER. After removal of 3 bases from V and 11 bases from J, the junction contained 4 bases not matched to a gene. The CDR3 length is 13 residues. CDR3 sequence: CASSQGQGAVYTF. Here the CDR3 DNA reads TGCGCCAGCAGCCAGGGACAGGGGGCCGTTTACACCTTC.

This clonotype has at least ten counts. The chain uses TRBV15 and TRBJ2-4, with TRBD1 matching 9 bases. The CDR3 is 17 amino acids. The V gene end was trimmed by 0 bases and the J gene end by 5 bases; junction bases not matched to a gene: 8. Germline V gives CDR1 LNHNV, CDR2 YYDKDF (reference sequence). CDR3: CATSRDPPGQGENIQYF. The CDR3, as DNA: TGTGCCACCAGCAGAGATCCACCGGGACAGGGAGAAAACATTCAGTACTTC.

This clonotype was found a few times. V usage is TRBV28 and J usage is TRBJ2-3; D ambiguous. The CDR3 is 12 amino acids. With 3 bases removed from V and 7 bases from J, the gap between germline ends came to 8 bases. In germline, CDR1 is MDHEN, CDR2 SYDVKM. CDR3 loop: CASSLSYNTQYF. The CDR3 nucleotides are TGTGCCAGCAGTTTGTCCTATAATACGCAGTATTTT.